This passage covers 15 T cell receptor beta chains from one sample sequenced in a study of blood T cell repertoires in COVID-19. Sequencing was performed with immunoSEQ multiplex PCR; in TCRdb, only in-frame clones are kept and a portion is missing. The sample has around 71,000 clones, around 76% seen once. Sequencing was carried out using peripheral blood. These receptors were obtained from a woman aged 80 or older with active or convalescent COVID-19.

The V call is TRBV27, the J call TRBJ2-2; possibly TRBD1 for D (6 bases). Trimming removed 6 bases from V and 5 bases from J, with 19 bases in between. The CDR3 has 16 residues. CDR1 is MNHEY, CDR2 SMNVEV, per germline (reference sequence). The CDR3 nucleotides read TGTGCCAGCAGCAGACGAAGGACAGAGTTAACCGGGGAGCTGTTTTTT. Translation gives CASSRRRTELTGELFF.

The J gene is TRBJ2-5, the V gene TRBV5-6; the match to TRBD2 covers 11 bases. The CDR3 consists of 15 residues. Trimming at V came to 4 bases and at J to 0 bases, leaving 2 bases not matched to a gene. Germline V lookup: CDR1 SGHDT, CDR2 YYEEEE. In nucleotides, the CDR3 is TGTGCCAGCAGCGTAGCGGGGGGGTACCAAGAGACCCAGTACTTC. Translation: CASSVAGGYQETQYF.

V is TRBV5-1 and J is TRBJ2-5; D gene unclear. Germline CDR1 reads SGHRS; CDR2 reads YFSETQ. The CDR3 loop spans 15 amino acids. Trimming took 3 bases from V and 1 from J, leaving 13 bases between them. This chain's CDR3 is CASSYLVSRQETQYF. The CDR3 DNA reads TGCGCCAGCAGCTACTTAGTGTCCCGCCAAGAGACCCAGTACTTC.

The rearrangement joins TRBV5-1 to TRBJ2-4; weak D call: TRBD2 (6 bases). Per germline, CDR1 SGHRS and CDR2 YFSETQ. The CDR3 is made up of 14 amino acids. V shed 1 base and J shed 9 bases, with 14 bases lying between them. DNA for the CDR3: TGCGCCAGCAGCTTGTCGGGGGAACGGGGCATTCAGTACTTC. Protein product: CASSLSGERGIQYF.

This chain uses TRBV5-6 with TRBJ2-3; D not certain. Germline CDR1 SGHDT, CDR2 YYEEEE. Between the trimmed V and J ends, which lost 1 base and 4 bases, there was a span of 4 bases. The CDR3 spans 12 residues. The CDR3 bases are TGTGCCAGCAGCTTGAGAGCAGATACGCAGTATTTT. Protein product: CASSLRADTQYF.

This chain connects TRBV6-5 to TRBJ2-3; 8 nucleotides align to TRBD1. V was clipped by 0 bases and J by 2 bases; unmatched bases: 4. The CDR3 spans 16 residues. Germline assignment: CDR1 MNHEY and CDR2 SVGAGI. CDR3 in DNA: TGTGCCAGCAGTTACTCGACCAGGGGGCACACAGATACGCAGTATTTT. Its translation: CASSYSTRGHTDTQYF.

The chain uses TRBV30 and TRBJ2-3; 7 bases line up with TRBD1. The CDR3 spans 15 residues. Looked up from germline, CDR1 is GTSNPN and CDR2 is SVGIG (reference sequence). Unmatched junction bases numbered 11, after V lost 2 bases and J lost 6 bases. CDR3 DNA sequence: TGTGCCTGGAGTTCAAACGACAGGGTCGCGGATACGCAGTATTTT. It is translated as CAWSSNDRVADTQYF.

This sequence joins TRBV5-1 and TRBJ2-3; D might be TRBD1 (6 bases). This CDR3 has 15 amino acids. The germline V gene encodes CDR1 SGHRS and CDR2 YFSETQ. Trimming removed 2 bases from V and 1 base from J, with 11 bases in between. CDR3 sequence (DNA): TGCGCCAGCAGCTTATTGAGGACAGGCACAGATACGCAGTATTTT. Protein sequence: CASSLLRTGTDTQYF.

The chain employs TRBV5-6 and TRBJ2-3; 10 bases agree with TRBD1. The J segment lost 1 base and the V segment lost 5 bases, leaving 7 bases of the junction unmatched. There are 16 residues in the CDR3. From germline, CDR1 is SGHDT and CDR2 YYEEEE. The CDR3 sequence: CASSSRTGGGTDTQYF. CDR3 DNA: TGTGCCAGCAGTTCTAGGACAGGGGGAGGCACAGATACGCAGTATTTT.

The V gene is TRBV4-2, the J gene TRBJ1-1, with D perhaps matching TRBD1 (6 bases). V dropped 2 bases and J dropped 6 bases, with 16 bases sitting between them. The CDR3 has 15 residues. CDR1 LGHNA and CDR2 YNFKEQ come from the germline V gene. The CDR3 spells CASSQYFGGHSEAFF. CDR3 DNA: TGTGCCAGCAGCCAATATTTCGGGGGGCACTCTGAAGCTTTCTTT.

The CDR3 nucleotides are TGTGCCAGCAGCTTTCCTAGCGGGGGCCACCCGAACACCGGGGAGCTGTTTTTT. Translating it yields CASSFPSGGHPNTGELFF. The J gene is TRBJ2-2, the V gene TRBV7-6; TRBD2 matches at 10 bases. CDR1 is SGHVS, CDR2 FNYEAQ, per germline. The J segment lost 0 bases and the V segment lost 3 bases, leaving 7 bases of the junction unmatched. The CDR3 sequence is 18 residues long.

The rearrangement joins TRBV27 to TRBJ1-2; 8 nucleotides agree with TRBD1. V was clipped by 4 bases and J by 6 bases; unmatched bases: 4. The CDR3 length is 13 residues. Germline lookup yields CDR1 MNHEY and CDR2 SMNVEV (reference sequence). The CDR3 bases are TGTGCCAGCAGTTATTCGGACAGGGATGGCTACACCTTC. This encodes CASSYSDRDGYTF.

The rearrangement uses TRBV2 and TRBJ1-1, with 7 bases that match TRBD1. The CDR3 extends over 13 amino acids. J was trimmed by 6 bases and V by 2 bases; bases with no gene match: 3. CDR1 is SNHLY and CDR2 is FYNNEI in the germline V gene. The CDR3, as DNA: TGTGCCAGCAGTGAAACAGGGGAACCTGAAGCTTTCTTT. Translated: CASSETGEPEAFF.

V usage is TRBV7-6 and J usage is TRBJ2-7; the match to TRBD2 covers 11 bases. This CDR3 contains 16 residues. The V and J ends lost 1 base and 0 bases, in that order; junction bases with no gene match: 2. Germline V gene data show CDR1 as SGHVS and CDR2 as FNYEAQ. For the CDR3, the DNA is TGTGCCAGCAGCTTAGGACTAGCGGGAAGCTCCTACGAGCAGTACTTC. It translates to CASSLGLAGSSYEQYF.

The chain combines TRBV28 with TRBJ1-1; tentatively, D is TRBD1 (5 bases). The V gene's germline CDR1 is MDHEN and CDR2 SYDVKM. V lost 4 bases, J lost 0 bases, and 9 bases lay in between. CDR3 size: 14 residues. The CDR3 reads CASSSGEVNTEAFF. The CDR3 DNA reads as TGTGCCAGCAGTTCGGGGGAGGTGAACACTGAAGCTTTCTTT.